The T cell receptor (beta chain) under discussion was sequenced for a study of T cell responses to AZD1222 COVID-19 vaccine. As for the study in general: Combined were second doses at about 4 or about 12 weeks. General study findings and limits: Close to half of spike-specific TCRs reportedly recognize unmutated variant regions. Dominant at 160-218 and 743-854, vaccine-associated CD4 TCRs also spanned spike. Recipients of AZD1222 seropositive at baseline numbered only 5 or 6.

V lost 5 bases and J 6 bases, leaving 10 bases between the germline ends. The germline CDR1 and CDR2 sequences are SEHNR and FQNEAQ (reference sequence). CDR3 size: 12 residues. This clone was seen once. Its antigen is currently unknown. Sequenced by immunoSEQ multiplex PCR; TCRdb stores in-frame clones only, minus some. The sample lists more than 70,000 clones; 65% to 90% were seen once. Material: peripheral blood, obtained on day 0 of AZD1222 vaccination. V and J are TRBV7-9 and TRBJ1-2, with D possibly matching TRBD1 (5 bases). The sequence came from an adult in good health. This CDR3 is CASSGQGDGYTF. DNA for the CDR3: TGTGCCAGCAGCGGTCAAGGGGATGGCTACACCTTC.